The sample holds a few counts of the clone carrying this TCR beta chain. Its antigen is unidentified. This entry belongs to a study of cytomegalovirus exposure and HLA in healthy donors. As for the study in general: Out of 180 million or so T cells, an earlier analysis found around 120 million unique TCR beta sequences in total.

Study conclusions and caveats: Reportedly, cytomegalovirus status was diagnosed with high sensitivity and specificity. A later analysis linked a missense DCLRE1C variant to TCR beta V- and J-gene trimming.

Germline V CDR1 and CDR2: SGHKS, YYEKEE (reference sequence). V trimming: 3 bases; J trimming: 3 bases; junction bases outside the gene matches: 15. The CDR3 spans 17 residues. With 60 Vbeta and 13 Jbeta primers, the PCR was carried out. Assay: immunoSEQ multiplex PCR; the TCRdb copy retains only in-frame clones and omits some. The profile shows about 130,000 clones, 6.5% to 9.5% of them singletons. This TCR was sampled from a man in his forties in good health and CMV-seronegative. V and J are TRBV5-5 and TRBJ2-7; the match to TRBD1 covers 7 bases. What was sequenced was PBMCs. The chain's CDR3 is CASSWGLGTAFYYEQYF. CDR3 sequence (DNA): TGTGCCAGCAGCTGGGGGTTAGGGACAGCTTTTTACTACGAGCAGTACTTC.